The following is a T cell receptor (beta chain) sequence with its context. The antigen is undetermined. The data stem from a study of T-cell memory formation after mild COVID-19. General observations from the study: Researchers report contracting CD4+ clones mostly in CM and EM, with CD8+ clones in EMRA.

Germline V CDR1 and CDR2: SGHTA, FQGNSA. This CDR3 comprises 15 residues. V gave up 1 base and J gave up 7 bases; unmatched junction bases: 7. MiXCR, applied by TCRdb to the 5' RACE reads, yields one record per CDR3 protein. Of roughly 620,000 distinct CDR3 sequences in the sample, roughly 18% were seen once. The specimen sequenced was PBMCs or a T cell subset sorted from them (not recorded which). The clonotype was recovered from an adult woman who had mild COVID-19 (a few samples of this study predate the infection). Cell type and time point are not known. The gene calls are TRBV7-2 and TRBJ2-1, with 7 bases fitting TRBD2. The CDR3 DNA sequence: TGTGCCAGCAGCTTAGTGGCGGGCGGGAGTAATGAGCAGTTCTTC. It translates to CASSLVAGGSNEQFF.